This TCR beta chain originates from a study of OX40 agonist ivuxolimab in advanced cancers. Assay used: immunoSEQ multiplex PCR; TCRdb lists only in-frame clones, some missing. The data contain fewer than 35,000 clones, 90% of them singletons. Trimming removed 0 bases from V and 4 bases from J; junction bases left unmatched: 6. Germline V gene data show CDR1 as MGHRA and CDR2 as YSYEKL. There are 16 residues in the CDR3. This clone was seen once. The sample here was CD4+ or CD8+ T cells sorted from blood, taken in a trial of the OX40 agonist ivuxolimab. The TCR was taken from an adult with an advanced solid tumor such as melanoma, head and neck, liver or kidney cancer. The chain joins TRBV4-1 to TRBJ2-5; 9 nucleotides align to TRBD2. The CDR3 coding sequence is TGCGCCAGCAGCCAAGATGGTAGCGGGAGTACAGAGACCCAGTACTTC. Amino acid sequence: CASSQDGSGSTETQYF.